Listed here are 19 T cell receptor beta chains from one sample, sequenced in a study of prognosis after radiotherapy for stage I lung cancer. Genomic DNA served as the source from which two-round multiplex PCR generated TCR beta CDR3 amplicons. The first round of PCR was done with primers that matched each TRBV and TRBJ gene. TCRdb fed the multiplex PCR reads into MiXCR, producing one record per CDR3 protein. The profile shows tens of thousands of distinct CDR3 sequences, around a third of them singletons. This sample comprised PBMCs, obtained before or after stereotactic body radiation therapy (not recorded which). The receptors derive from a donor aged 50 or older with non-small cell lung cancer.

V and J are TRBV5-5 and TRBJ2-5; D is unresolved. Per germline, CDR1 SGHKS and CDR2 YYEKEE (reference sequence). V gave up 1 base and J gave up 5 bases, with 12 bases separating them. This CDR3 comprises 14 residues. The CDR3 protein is CASSLPGVGETQYF. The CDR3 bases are TGTGCCAGCAGCTTGCCTGGGGTCGGGGAGACCCAGTACTTC. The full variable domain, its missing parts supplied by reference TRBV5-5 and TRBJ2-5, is DAGVTQSPTHLIKTRGQQVTLRCSPISGHKSVSWYQQVLGQGPQFIFQYYEKEERGRGNFPDRFSARQFPNYSSELNVNALLLGDSALYLCASSLPGVGETQYFGPGTRLLVL.

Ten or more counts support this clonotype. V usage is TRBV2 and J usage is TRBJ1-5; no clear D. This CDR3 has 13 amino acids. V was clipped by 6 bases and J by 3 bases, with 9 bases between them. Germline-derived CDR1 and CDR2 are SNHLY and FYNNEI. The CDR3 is CASSLWANQPQHF. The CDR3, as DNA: TGTGCCAGCAGCCTATGGGCCAATCAGCCCCAGCATTTT.

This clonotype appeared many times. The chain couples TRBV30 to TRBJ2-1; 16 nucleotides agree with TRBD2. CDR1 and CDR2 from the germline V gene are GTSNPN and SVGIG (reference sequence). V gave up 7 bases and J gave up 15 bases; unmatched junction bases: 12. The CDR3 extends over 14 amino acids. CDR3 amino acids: CALPPGLAGGPLFF. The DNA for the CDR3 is TGTGCCTTACCTCCGGGACTAGCGGGAGGGCCGCTGTTCTTC.

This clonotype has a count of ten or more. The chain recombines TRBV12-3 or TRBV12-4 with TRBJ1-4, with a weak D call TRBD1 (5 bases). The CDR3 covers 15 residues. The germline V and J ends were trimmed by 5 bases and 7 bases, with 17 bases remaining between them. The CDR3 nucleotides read TGTGCCAGCAGTCCCCCCGGGGGGGAAAGTGAAAAACTGTTTTTT. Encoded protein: CASSPPGGESEKLFF.

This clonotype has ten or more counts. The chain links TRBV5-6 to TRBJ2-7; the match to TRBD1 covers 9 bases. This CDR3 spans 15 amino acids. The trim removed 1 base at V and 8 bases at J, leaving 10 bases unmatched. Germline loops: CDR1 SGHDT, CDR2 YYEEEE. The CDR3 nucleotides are TGTGCCAGCAGCTTGTGGGACAGGGCTTTCTTTAAGCAGTACTTC. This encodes CASSLWDRAFFKQYF.

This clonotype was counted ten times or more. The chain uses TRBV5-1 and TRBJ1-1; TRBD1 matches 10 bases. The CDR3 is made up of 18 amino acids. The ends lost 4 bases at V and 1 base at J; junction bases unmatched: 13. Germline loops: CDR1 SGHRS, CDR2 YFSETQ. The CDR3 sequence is CASSNRAGQGPQNTEAFF. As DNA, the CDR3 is TGCGCCAGCAGCAACCGTGCGGGACAGGGGCCTCAGAACACTGAAGCTTTCTTT.

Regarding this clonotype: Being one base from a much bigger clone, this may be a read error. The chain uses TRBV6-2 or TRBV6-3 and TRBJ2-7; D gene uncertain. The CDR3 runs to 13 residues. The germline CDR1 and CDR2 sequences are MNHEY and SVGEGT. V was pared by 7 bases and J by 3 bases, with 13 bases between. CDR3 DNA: TGTGCCAGCATGACTCTTTTAGGCTACGAGCAGTACTTC. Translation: CASMTLLGYEQYF.

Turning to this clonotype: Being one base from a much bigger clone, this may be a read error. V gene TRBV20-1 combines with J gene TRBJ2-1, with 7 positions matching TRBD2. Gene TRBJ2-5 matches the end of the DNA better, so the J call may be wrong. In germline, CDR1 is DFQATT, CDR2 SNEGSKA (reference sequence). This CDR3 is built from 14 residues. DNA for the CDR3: TGCAGTGCTAGTGGCGGGAGCGCTCAAGAGACCCAGTACTTC. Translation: CSASGGSAQETQYF.

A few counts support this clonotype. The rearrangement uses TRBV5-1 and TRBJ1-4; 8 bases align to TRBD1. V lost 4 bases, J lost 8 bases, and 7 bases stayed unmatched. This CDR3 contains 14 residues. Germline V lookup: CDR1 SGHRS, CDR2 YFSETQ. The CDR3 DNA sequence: TGCGCCAGCAGCGACAGGGGAGGGGTGGAAAAACTGTTTTTT. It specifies CASSDRGGVEKLFF.

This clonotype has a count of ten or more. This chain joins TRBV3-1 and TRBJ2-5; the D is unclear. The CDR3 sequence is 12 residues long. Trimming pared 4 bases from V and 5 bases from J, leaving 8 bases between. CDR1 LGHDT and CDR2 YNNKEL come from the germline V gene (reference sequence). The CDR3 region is CASSPYRETQYF. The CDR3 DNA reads TGTGCCAGCAGCCCCTACCGGGAGACCCAGTACTTC.

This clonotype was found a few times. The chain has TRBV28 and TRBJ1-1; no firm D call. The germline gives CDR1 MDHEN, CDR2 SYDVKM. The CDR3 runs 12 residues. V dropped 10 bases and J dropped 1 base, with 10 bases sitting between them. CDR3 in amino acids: CATAWQNTEAFF. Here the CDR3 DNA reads TGTGCCACCGCTTGGCAGAACACTGAAGCTTTCTTT.

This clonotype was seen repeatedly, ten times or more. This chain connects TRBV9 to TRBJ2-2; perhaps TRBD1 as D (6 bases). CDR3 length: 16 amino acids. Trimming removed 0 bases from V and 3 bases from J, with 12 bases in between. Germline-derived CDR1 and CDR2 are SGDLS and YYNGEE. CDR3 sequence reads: CASSVGWGLDTGELFF. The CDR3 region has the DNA TGTGCCAGCAGCGTAGGGTGGGGGCTGGACACCGGGGAGCTGTTTTTT. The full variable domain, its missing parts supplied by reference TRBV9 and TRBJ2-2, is DSGVTQTPKHLITATGQRVTLRCSPRSGDLSVYWYQQSLDQGLQFLIQYYNGEERAKGNILERFSAQQFPDLHSELNLSSLELGDSALYFCASSVGWGLDTGELFFGEGSRLTVL.

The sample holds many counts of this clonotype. The CDR3 reads CASRVPGQGFSPLHF. CDR3 bases: TGTGCCAGCAGGGTGCCGGGACAGGGGTTTTCACCCCTCCACTTT. The V and J genes are TRBV28 and TRBJ1-6; 10 bases are a match to TRBD1. With V trimmed by 6 bases and J by 9 bases, 8 bases remained unmatched. CDR1 is MDHEN and CDR2 is SYDVKM in the germline V gene. CDR3 length equals 15 residues.

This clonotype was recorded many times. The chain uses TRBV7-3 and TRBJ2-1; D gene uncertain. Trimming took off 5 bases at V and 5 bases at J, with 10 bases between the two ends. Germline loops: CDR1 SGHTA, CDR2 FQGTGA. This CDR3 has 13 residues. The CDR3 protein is CASSPRPDNEQFF. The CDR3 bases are TGTGCCAGCAGCCCTAGGCCCGACAATGAGCAGTTCTTC.

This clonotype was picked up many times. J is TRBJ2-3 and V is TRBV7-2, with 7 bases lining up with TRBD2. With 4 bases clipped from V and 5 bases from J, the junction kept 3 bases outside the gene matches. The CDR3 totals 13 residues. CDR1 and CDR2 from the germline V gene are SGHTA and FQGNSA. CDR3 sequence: CASSWGGGDTQYF. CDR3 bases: TGTGCCAGCAGCTGGGGGGGAGGAGATACGCAGTATTTT.

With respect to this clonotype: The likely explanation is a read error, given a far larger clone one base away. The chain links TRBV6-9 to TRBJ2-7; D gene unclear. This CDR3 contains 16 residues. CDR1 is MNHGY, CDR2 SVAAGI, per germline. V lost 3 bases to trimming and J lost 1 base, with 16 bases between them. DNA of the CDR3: TGTGCCAGCAGTTACTCAGGCCGATCCTATTCCTACGAGCAGTACTTC. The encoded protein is CASSYSGRSYSYEQYF.

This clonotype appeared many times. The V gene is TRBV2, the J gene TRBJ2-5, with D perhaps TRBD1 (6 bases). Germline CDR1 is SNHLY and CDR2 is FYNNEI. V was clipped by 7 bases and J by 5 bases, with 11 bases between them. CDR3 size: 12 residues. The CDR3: CASNRVGETQYF. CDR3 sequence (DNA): TGTGCCAGCAACAGGGTTGGGGAGACCCAGTACTTC. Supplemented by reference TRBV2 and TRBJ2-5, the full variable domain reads EPEVTQTPSHQVTQMGQEVILRCVPISNHLYFYWYRQILGQKVEFLVSFYNNEISEKSEIFDDQFSVERPDGSNFTLKIRSTKLEDSAMYFCASNRVGETQYFGPGTRLLVL.

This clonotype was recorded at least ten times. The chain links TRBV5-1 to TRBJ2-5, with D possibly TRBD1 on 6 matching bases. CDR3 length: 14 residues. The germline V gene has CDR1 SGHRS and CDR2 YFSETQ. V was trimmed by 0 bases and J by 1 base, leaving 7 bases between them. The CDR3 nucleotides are TGCGCCAGCAGCTTGGCAGGGGTCCAAGAGACCCAGTACTTC. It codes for CASSLAGVQETQYF.

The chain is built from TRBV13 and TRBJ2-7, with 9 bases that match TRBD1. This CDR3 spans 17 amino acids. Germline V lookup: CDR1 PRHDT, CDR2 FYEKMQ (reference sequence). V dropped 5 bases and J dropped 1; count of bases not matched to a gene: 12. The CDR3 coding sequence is TGTGCCAGCAGCCCCCGACCGGGACAGGGCGCGTCCTACGAGCAGTACTTC. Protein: CASSPRPGQGASYEQYF.